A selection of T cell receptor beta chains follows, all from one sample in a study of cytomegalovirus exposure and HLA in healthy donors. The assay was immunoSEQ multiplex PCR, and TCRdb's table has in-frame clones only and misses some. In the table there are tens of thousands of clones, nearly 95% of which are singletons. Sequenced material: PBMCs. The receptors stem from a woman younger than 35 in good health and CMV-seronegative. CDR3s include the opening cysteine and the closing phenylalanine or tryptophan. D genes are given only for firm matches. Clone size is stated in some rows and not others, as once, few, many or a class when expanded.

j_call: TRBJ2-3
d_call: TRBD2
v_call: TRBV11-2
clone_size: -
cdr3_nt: TGTGCCAGCAGCTTCACTAGCGGGGCTCCGGGGACGCAGTATTTT
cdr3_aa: CASSFTSGAPGTQYF

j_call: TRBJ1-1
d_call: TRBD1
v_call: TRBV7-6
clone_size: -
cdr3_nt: TGTGCCAGCAGGACGGGACAGGGCACTGAAGCTTTCTTT
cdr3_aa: CASRTGQGTEAFF

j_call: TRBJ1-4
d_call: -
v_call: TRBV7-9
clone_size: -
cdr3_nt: TGTGCCAGCAGCTTAGCGACAGAGGATGAAAAACTGTTTTTT
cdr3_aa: CASSLATEDEKLFF

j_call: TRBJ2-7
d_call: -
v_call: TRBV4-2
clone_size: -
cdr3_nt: TGTGCCAGCAGCCAAGCCCGGGGGTACGAGCAGTACTTC
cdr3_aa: CASSQARGYEQYF

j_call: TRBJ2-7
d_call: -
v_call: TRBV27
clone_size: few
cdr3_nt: TGTGCCAGCAGTTTTCAGGGCTCGTACGAGCAGTACTTC
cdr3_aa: CASSFQGSYEQYF

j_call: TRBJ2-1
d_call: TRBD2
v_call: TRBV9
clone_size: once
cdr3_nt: TGTGCCAGCAGCGCCGGGACTACGACCTACAATGAGCAGTTCTTC
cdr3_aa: CASSAGTTTYNEQFF

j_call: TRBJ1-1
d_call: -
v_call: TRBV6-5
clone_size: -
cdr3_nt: TGTGCCAGCAAGATCGATCTGAGGGGGGGCACTGAAGCTTTCTTT
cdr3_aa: CASKIDLRGGTEAFF

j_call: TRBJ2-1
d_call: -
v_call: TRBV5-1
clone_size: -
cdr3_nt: TGCGCCAGCAGCTCGGAGGGGCCCCTCACGGCCGACTACAATGAGCAGTTCTTC
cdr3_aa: CASSSEGPLTADYNEQFF

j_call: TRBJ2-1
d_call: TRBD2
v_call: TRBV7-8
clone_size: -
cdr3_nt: TGTGCCAGCAGCTTAGGGGCCAGCGGGGGGGTCTACAATGAGCAGTTCTTC
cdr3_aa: CASSLGASGGVYNEQFF

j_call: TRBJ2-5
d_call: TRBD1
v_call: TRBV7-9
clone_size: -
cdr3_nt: TGTGCCAGCAGACGAATTGGTAGCAGGGGGCAAGAGACCCAGTACTTC
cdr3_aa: CASRRIGSRGQETQYF

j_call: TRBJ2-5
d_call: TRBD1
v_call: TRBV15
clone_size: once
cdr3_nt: TGTGCCACCAGCAGAAGGGACAGGGGGGATCTAGAGACCCAGTACTTC
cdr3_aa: CATSRRDRGDLETQYF

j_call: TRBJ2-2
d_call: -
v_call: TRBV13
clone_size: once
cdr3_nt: TGTGCCAGCAGCTTAGAGGCTAGCGCCGGGGAGCTGTTTTTT
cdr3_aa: CASSLEASAGELFF

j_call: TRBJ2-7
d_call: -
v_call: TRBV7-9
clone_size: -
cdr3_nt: TGTGCCAGCAGCTTGTCGTCAGCGAATGCCTACGAGCAGTACTTC
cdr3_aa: CASSLSSANAYEQYF

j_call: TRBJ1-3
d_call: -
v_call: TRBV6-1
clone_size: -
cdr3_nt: TGTGCCAGCAGTGAATCTGCGGGTTCTATGGGAAACACCATATATTTT
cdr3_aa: CASSESAGSMGNTIYF

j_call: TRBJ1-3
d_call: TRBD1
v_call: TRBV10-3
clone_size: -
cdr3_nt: TGTGCCATCAGTGCCGGACAGGGATCGGCTTTTGGAAACACCATATATTTT
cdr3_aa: CAISAGQGSAFGNTIYF

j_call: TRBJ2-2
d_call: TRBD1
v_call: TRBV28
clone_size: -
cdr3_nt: TGTGCCAGCAGTTTAGGGACAGGGCACACCGGGGAGCTGTTTTTT
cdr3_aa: CASSLGTGHTGELFF

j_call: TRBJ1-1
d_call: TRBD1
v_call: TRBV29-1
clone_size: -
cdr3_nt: TGCAGCGTGCTCGGACAGGGTCGAACTGAAGCTTTCTTT
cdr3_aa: CSVLGQGRTEAFF

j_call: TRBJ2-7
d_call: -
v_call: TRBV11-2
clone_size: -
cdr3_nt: TGTGCCAGCAGCTTCCCGGGACACCCCTACGAGCAGTACTTC
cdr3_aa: CASSFPGHPYEQYF

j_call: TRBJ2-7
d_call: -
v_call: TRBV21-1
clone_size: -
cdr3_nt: TGTGCCAGCAGCAAACAGGGCCCCGGCAGAAGCGAGCAGTACTTC
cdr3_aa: CASSKQGPGRSEQYF

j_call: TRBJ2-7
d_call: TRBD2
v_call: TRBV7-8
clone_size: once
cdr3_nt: TGTGCCAGCAGCTTCGTAGCGGGGTCCTACGAGCAGTACTTC
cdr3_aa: CASSFVAGSYEQYF

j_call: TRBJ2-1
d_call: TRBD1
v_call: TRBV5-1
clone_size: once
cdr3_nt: TGCGCCAGCAGCCCGGACAGGGGTTCCTACAATGAGCAGTTCTTC
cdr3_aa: CASSPDRGSYNEQFF

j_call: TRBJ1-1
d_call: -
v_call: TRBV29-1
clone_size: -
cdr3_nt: TGCAGCGTCCGGACTGGTGAGACTGAAGCTTTCTTT
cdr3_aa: CSVRTGETEAFF

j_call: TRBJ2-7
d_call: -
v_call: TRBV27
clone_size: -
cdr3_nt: TGTGCCAGCAGCCCTACAGGGAGTGGGGAGCAGTACTTC
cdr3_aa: CASSPTGSGEQYF

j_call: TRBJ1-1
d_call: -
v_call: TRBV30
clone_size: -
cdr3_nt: TGTGCCTGGAGAGAGCACCCGAACACTGAAGCTTTCTTT
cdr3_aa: CAWREHPNTEAFF

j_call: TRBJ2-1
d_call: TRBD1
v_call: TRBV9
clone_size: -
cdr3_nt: TGTGCCAGCAGCGTTGGACAGGGGATTTATGAGCAGTTCTTC
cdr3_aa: CASSVGQGIYEQFF

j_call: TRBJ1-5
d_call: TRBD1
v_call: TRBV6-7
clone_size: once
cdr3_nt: TGTGCCAGCTGTTGTCGTTGGGACAGATCGAATAGCAATCAGCCCCAGCATTTT
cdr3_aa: CASCCRWDRSNSNQPQHF

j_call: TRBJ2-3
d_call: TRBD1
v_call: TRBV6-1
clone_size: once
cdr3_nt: TGTGCCAGCAGTGAAGTGACAGGGGGTACGCAGTATTTT
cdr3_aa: CASSEVTGGTQYF

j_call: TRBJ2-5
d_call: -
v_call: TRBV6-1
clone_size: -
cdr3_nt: TGTGCCAGCAGTGAAGGACAGGAGTGGGAGACCCAGTACTTC
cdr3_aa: CASSEGQEWETQYF

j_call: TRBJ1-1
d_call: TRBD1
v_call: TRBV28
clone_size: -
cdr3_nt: TGTGCCAGCAGTTTATGGACAGGGGCGAACACTGAAGCTTTCTTT
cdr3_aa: CASSLWTGANTEAFF

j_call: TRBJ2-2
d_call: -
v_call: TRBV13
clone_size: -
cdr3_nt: TGTGCCAGCAGCTACAGGGACACCGGGGAGCTGTTTTTT
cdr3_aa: CASSYRDTGELFF

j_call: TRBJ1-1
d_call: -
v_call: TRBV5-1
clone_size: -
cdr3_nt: TGCGCCAGCAGCTTTGGGACAGAAGCTTTCTTT
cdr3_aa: CASSFGTEAFF

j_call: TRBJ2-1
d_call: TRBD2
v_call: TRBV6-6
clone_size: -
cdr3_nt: TGTGCCAGCAGTTGGACTAGCGGGGGGGATTACAATGAGCAGTTCTTC
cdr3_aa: CASSWTSGGDYNEQFF

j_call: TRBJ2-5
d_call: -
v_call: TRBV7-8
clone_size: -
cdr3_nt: TGTGCCAGCAGCTTAGCGCGGCTAGCCTCCCAAGAGACCCAGTACTTC
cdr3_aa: CASSLARLASQETQYF

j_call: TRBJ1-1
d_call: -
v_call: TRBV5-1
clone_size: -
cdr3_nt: TGCGCCAGCAGCCCAGGGACAACGAACACTGAAGCTTTCTTT
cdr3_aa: CASSPGTTNTEAFF

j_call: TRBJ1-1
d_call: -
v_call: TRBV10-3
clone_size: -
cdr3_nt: TGTGCCATCAGTGTCTTACAGGGTGAGACTGAAGCTTTCTTT
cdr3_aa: CAISVLQGETEAFF

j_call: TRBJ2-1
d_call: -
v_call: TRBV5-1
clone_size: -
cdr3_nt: TGCGCCAGCAGCTTGGCCGGGGTTTCGAGTGAGCAGTTCTTC
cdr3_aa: CASSLAGVSSEQFF